This T cell receptor beta chain was captured in a study of identical twins. Study-wide results and caveats: Compared with models, monozygotic twins showed more out-of-frame TCR alpha sharing. Within twin pairs, the out-of-frame alpha sequences they shared showed excess low generation probability.

Germline V gene data show CDR1 as MGHRA and CDR2 as YSYEKL. The CDR3 runs 16 residues. Trimming removed 2 bases from V and 0 bases from J, with 11 bases in between. In its sample, this clonotype was seen a few times. Its antigen remains unknown. TCRdb re-analysed the 5' RACE reads in MiXCR, keeping a single row per CDR3 protein. Of 500,000 to 700,000 distinct CDR3 sequences in the sample, about 7.6% were seen once. Another study also made use of these data, one on yellow fever vaccine responses in identical twins.

J is TRBJ1-5 and V is TRBV4-1; D perhaps matches TRBD1 (6 bases). The receptor's source is a young woman in good health. Sample: PBMCs. The CDR3 is CASSQKGDASNQPQHF. As DNA, the CDR3 is TGCGCCAGCAGCCAAAAGGGGGACGCTAGCAATCAGCCCCAGCATTTT.